This record concerns one T cell receptor (beta chain) sequence. As originally analysed: Counts of nucleated cells, estimated from reference gene primer amplification, were obtained. The protocol was immunoSEQ multiplex PCR, while the TCRdb copy is restricted to in-frame clones and leaves out a portion. V and J calls and clone size are given by that table; D and trimming were obtained from the DNA. The table lists some 230,000 clones, roughly 81% of them singletons. The data were obtained in a study of blood T cell repertoires in COVID-19. The overall study: Spain, Italy and the United States supplied samples that represented acute and convalescent COVID-19. Sources were T cells, B-cell-depleted T cells, or PBMCs; the material itself was cDNA or gDNA.

CDR1 and CDR2 (germline): ENHRY, SYGVKD. This CDR3 is built from 15 residues. Trimming removed 5 bases from V and 1 base from J; junction bases left unmatched: 6. Material: peripheral blood. This receptor was obtained from a man aged 45 to 65 who had recovered from COVID-19. V usage is TRBV10-3 and J usage is TRBJ1-2, with 8 bases identical to TRBD1. The CDR3 region is CAISTDRENNYGYTF. In nucleotides, the CDR3 is TGTGCCATCAGTACGGACAGGGAAAATAACTATGGCTACACCTTC.